This TCR beta chain was sequenced in a study of tumor-infiltrating lymphocytes in primary liver carcinoma. With 400 to 550 ng total RNA as template and a constant-region primer, TCR beta cDNA was made. Three rounds of nested multiplex PCR with slightly modified ARM-PCR produced TCR beta libraries. TCRdb reanalysed the multiplex PCR reads using MiXCR and keeps one entry per CDR3 protein. The table lists 120,000 or so distinct CDR3 sequences, roughly three fifths of them singletons. Concerning this clonotype: Its specificity is unknown.

Findings of the study overall: Tumors significantly exceeded blood in top-250-clone fraction (p = 0.039).

Starting material for RNA and DNA co-extraction consisted of roughly 19-31 mg of unsorted bulk tissue. Resection treated the patients' primary liver carcinoma. Five separate regions of each tumor underwent sampling. The study found over 90% viable tumor cells in every tumor sample. The TCR comes from a woman aged 55-70 years with primary liver carcinoma and hepatitis B virus infection. What was sequenced was liver tumor tissue from sampling region 1. Described subset: tumor region T1, superior pole.

The CDR3 reads CASSGPEQSFPQHF. The CDR3 DNA sequence: TGTGCCAGCAGTGGCCCGGAACAGTCTTTCCCCCAGCATTTT. The chain has TRBV6-1 and TRBJ1-5; no definite D call. This CDR3 is built from 14 residues. V was pared by 4 bases and J by 10 bases, with 17 bases between. Germline V gives CDR1 MNHNS, CDR2 SASEGT.